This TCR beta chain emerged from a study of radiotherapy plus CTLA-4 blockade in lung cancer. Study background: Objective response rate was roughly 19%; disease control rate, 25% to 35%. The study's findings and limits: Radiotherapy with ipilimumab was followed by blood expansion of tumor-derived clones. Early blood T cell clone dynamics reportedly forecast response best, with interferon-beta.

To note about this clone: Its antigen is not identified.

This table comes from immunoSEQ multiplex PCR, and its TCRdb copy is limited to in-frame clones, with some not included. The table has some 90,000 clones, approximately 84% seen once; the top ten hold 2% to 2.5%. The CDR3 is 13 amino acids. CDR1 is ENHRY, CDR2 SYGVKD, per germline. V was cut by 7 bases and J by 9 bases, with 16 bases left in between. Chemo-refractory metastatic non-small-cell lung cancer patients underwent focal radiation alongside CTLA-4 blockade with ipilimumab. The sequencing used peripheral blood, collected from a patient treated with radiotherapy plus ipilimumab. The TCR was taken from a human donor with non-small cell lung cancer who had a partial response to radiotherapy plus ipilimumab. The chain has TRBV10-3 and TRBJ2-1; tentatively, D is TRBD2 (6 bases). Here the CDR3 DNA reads TGTGCCATCAACCCGGGACTGCATGGTGAGCAGTTCTTC. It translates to CAINPGLHGEQFF.